This TCR beta chain was recorded in a study of T cells after yellow fever vaccination. Study-level information: Any fraction with a low cell number was prepared using SMART-Seq v4 Ultra Low Input.

Germline V gene lookup returns CDR1 DFQATT and CDR2 SNEGSKA (reference sequence). V lost 5 bases and J lost 13; bases outside the gene matches: 6. The CDR3 length is 12 residues. One entry per CDR3 protein results from TCRdb running MiXCR on the 5' RACE reads. Of 400,000 or so distinct CDR3 sequences listed, about 6% were seen once; the top ten hold 14% to 15%. Study-level points and caveats: Most clones from primary vaccination were detected again post-booster (roughly 95% CD4, about 88% CD8).

This clonotype was recorded a few times. Antigen: not known. The TCR comes from a man aged 25 to 45 who received the YFV17D yellow fever vaccine. Sequences were derived from PBMCs, sampled 5 days after the yellow fever booster vaccination. This chain joins TRBV20-1 and TRBJ2-1, with TRBD2 matching 12 bases. The CDR3 sequence: CSAEATSGRQFF. The CDR3 DNA sequence: TGCAGTGCTGAAGCGACTAGCGGGAGACAGTTCTTC.